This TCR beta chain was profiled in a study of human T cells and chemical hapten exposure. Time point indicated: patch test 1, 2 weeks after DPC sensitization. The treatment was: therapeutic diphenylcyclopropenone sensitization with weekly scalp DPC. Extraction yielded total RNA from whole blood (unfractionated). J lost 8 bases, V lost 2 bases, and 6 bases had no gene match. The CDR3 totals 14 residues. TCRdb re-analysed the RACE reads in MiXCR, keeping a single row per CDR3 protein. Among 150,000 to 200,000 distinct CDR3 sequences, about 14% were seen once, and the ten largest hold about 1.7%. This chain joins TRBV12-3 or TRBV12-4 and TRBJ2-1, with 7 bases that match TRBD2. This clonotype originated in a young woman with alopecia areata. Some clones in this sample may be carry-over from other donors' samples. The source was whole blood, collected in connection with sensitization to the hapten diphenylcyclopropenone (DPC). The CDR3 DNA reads TGTGCCAGCAGTTTAAGCGGGATTACCGATGAGCAGTTCTTC. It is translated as CASSLSGITDEQFF.